This TCR beta chain derives from a study of cytomegalovirus exposure and HLA in healthy donors. On this clone: Antigen specificity is unknown.

The PCR used 60 Vbeta and 13 Jbeta primers. Profiling relied on immunoSEQ multiplex PCR, and the TCRdb table lists in-frame clones only, not all of them. The table records approximately 100,000 clones, 75% of them present only once. Germline CDR1 is ENHRY and CDR2 is SYGVKD. The CDR3 loop spans 18 amino acids. The trim removed 3 bases at V and 0 bases at J, leaving 12 bases unmatched. Whole-study results and caveats: The productive fraction for most TCR beta V segments was about 90% or about 30% in an earlier analysis.

The origin of this receptor is a man aged 35-49 years in good health and CMV-seronegative. The sequencing input was PBMCs. The genes are TRBV10-3 and TRBJ2-7; 9 positions agree with TRBD2. The CDR3 here is CAISDPRASGVSSYEQYF. The CDR3, as DNA: TGTGCCATCAGTGACCCGAGGGCTAGCGGGGTAAGCTCCTACGAGCAGTACTTC.